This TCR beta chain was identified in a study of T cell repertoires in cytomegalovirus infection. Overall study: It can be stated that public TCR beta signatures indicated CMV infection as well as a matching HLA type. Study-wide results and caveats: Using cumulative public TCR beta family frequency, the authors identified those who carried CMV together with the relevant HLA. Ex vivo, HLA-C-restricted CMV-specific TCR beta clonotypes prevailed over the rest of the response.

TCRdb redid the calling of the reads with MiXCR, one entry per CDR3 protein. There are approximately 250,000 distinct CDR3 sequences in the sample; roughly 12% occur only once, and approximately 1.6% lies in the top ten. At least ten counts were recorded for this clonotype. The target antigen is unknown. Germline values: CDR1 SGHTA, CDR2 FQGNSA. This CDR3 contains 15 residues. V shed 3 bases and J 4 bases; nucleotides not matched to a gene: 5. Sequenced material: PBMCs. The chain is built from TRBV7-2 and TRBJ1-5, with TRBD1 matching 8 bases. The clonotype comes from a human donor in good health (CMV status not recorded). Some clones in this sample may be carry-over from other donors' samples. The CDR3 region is CASSLAGGGNQPQHF. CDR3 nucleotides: TGTGCCAGCAGCTTGGCAGGGGGCGGGAATCAGCCCCAGCATTTT.